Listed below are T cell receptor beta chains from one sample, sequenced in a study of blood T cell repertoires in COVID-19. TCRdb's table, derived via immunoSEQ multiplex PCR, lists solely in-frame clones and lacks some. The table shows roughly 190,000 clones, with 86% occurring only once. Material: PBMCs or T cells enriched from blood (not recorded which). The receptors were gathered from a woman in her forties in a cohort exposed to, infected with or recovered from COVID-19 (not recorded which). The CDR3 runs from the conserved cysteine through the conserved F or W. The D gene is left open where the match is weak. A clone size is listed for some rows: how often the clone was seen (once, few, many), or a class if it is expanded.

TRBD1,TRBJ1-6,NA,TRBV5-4,CASSFEQGAKSPLHF
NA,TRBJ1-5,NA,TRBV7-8,CASSLRHNNQPQHF
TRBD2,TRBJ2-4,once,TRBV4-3,CASSPSIAGGTIQYF
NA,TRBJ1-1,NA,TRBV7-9,CASSSYRVGTEAFF
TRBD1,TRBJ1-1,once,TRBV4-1,CASREGAENTEAFF
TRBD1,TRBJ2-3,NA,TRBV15,CATRKEGATDTQYF
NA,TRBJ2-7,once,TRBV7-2,CASSSTPWTTFSEQYF
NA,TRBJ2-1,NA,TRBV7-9,CASKGQNLNEQFF
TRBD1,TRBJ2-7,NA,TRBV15,CATSVGQGYEQYF
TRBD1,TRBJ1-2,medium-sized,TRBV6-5,CASSYSWTGHYYGYTF
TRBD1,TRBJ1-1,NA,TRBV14,CASSEIDRAKAFF
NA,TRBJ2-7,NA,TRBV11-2,CASSVGPLNEQYF
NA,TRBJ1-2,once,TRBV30,CAWSFAGRVFLYGYTF
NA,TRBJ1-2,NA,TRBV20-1,CSAGHGGYTF
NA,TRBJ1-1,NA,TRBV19,CASRWGENEAFF
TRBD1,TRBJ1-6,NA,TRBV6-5,CASSKTGTNSPLHF
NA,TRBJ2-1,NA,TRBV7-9,CASSLAGGPPNEQFF
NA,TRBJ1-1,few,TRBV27,CASSLTAGTEAFF
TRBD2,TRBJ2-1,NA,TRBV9,CASSVAHGLAGNEQFF
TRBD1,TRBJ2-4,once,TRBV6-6,CASSRGQGVVGENIQYF
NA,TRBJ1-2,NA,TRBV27,CASSRRGTAYGYTF
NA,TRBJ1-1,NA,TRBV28,CASSSPRNRDRRTEAFF
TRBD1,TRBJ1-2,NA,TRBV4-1,CASSPGTAGRSGYTF
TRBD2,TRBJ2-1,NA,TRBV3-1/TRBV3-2,CASSLRTSGNEQFF
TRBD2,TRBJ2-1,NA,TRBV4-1,CASSQEPGTIPPNEQFF
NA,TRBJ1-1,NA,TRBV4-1,CASSPRPTNTEAFF
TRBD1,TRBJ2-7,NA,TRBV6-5,CASRSGQGIYEQYF
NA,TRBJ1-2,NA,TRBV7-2,CASSLGHYGYTF
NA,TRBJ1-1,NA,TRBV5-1,CASSETALTEAFF
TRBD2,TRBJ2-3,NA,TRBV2,CASSWTSGGDTQYF
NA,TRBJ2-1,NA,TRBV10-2,CASSESGLAYNEQFF
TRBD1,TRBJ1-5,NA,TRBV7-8,CASSLRGTASNQPQHF
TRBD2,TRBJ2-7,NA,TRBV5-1,CASGLAGGSTYEQYF
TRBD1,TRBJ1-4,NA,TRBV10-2,CASGESGTGKEKLFF
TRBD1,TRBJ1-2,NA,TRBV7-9,CASSLGTGGGGYTF
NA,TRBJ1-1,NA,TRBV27,CASSLSYREGGTEAFF
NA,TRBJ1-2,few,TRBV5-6,CASIVHGSGYTF
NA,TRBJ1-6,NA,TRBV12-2,CASRVDRAPLHYNSPLHF
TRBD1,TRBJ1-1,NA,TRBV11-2,CASSSPRDRGEAFF
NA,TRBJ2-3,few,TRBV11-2,CASSLSGDPRATDTQYF
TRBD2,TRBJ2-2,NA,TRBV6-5,CASSRTSGIPGELFF
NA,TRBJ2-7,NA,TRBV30,CAWSKGLVPPGEQYF
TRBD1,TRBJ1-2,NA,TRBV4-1,CASSQSGTGGSGYTF
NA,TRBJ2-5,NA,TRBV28,CASSPMVGGSETQYF
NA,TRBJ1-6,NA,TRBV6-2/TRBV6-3,CASSYLPVNSPLHF
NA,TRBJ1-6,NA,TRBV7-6,CASSHREGGGSPLHF
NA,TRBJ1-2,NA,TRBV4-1,CASSLHLGSGINYGYTF
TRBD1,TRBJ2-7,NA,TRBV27,CASSLYQGAPYEQYF
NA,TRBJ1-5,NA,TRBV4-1,CASSHWQGDQPQHF
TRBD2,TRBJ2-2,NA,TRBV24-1,CATSDSGTSRDKTGELFF
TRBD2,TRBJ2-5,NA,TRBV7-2,CASTGLAGVGETQYF
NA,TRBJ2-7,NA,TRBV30,CAWSVLSGLLDF
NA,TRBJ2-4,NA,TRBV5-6,CASSLGPGMNIQYF
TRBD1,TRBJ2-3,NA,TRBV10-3,CAISEPDRVPDTQYF
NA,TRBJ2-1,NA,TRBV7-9,CASSSTGFEGGEQFF
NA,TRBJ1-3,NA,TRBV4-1,CASSQAPPRSSNTIYF